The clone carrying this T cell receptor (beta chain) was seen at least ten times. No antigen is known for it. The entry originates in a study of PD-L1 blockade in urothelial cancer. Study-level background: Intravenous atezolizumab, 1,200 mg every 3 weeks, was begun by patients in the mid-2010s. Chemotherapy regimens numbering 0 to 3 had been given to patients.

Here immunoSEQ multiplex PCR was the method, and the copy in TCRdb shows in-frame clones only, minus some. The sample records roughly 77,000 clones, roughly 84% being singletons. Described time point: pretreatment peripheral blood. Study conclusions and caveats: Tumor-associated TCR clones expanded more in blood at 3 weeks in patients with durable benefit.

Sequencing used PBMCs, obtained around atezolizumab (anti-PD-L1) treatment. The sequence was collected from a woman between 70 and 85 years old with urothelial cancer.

As DNA, the CDR3 is TGTGCCAGCAGCCCGGAAGGACTAGCGGGCCTCTTTACAGATACGCAGTATTTT. Translating gives CASSPEGLAGLFTDTQYF. V and J are TRBV5-6 and TRBJ2-3; 11 bases fit TRBD2. Germline CDR1 and CDR2: SGHDT and YYEEEE. The CDR3 has 18 residues. The trim removed 4 bases at V and 3 bases at J, leaving 13 bases unmatched.